This T cell receptor (beta chain) originates from a study of regulatory T cells in long-lasting Graves disease. Study conclusions and caveats: Accuracy may have suffered from the small sample size.

In regard to this clonotype: Its antigen is undetermined.

The time point was: persistent/refractory GD, antithyroid drugs over 5 years with positive TRAb. Scientists built the TCR library using RNA that was extracted from PBMCs. Germline V gene data show CDR1 as SQVTM and CDR2 as ANQGSEA. CDR3 length: 18 residues. V dropped 1 base and J dropped 0; count of bases not matched to a gene: 9. Assembly of TCR beta libraries relied on iRepertoire HTBI primers together with Arm-PCR of CDR3 regions. TCRdb called the multiplex PCR reads again in MiXCR, with one record for every CDR3 protein. The sample has 500,000 to 700,000 distinct CDR3 sequences, 25% to 35% seen once; the top ten hold around 42%.

The sample here was peripheral blood mononuclear cells (PBMCs), taken when the disease was refractory, from a patient treated with antithyroid drugs. The chain couples TRBV29-1 to TRBJ2-6; 7 bases match TRBD1. This receptor was taken from a female donor with Graves disease. CDR3 amino acids: CSVEGRGTARSGANVLTF. CDR3 bases: TGCAGCGTTGAAGGCAGGGGGACAGCCCGCTCTGGGGCCAACGTCCTGACTTTC.